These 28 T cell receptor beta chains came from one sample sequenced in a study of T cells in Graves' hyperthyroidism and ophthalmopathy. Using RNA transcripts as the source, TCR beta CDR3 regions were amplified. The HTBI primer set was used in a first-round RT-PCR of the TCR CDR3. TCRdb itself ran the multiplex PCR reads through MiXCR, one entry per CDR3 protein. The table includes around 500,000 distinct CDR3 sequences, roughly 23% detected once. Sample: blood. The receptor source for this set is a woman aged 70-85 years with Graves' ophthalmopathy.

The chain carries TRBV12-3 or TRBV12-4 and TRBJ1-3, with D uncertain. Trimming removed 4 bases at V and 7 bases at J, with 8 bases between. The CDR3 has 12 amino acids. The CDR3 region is CASSSPSNTIYF. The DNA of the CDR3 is TGTGCCAGCAGTTCCCCGAGCAACACCATATATTTT.

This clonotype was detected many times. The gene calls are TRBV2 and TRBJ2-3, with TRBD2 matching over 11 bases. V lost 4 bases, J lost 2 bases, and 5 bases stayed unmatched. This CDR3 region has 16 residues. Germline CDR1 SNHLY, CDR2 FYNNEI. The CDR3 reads CASSVSGRVLTDTQYF. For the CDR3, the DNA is TGTGCCAGCAGTGTTAGCGGGAGGGTCCTCACAGATACGCAGTATTTT.

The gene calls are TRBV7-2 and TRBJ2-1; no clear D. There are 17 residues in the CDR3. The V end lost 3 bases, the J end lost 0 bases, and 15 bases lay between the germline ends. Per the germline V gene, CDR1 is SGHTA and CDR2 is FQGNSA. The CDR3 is CASSLTMAAPSYNEQFF. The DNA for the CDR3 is TGTGCCAGCAGCTTGACGATGGCCGCCCCCTCCTACAATGAGCAGTTCTTC.

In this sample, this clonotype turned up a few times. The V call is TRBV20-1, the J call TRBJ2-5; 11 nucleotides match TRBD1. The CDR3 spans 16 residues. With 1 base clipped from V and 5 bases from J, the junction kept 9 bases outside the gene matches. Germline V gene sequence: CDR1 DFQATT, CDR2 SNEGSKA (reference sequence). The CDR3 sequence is CSARAPGQGAQETQYF. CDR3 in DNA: TGCAGTGCTAGAGCCCCCGGACAGGGGGCGCAGGAGACCCAGTACTTC.

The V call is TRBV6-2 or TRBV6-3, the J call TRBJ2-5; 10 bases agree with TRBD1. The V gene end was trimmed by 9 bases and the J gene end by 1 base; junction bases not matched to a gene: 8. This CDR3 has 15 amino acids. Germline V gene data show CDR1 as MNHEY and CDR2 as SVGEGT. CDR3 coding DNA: TGTGCCAGTGGGGAGACAGGGGGCCCCCAAGAGACCCAGTACTTC. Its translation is CASGETGGPQETQYF.

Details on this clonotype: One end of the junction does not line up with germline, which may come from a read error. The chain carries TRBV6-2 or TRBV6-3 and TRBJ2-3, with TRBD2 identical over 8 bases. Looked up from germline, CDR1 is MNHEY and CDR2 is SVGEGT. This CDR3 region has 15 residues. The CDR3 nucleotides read TGTGCCAGCAGTTACCGAGCGGGAGTCACAGATACGCGGTATTTT. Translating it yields CASSYRAGVTDTRYF.

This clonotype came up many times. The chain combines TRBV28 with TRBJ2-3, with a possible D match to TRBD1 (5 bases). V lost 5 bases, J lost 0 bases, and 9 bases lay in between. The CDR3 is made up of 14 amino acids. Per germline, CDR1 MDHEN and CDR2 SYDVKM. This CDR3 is CASSGALSTDTQYF. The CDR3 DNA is TGTGCCAGCAGTGGGGCGTTAAGCACAGATACGCAGTATTTT.

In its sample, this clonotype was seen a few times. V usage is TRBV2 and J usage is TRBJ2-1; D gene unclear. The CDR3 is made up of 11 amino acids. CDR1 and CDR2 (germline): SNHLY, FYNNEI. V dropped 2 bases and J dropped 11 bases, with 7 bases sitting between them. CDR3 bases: TGTGCCAGCAGTGAAAGCGAAAAGCAGTTCTTC. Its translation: CASSESEKQFF.

Here the CDR3 DNA reads TGTGCCAGCAGCCAAGAGAGAAGTAGAACAGGGTGGTTCTTC. This encodes CASSQERSRTGWFF. This rearrangement joins TRBV3-2 to TRBJ2-1; whether TRBD1, the table's D call, matches the DNA was not checked. TRBV3-2 is a pseudogene locus. The CDR3 length is 14 residues.

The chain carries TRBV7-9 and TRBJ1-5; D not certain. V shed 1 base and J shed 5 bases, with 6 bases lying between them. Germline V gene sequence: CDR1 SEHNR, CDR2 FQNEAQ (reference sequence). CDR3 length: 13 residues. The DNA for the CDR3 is TGTGCCAGCAGCTTAGATAGATATCAGCCCCAGCATTTT. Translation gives CASSLDRYQPQHF.

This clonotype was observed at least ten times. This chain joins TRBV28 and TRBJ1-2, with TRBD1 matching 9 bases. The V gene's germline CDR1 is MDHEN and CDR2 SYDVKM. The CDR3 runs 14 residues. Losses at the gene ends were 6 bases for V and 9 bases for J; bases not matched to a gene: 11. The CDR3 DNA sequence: TGTGCCAGCAGCCGACCGGGAGGGACAGGGAGCTACACCTTC. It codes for CASSRPGGTGSYTF.

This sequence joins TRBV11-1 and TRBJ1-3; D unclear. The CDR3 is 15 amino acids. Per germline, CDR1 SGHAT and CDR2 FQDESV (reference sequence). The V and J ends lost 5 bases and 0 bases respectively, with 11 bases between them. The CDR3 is CASSRTFSSGNTIYF. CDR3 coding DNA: TGTGCCAGCAGCCGGACTTTTTCCTCTGGAAACACCATATATTTT.

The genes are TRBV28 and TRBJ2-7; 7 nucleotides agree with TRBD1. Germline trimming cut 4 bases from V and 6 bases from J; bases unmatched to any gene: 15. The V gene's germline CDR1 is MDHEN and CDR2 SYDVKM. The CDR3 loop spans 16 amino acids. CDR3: CASSSPPRQGGGEQYF. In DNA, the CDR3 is TGTGCCAGCAGTTCACCCCCTCGACAGGGTGGAGGCGAGCAGTACTTC.

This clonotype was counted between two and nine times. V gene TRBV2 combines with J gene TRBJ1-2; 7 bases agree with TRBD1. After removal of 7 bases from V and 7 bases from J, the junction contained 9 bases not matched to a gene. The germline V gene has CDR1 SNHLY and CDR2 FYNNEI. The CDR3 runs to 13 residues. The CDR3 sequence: CASIGQATCGYTF. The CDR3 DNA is TGTGCCAGCATAGGACAGGCCACCTGTGGCTACACCTTC. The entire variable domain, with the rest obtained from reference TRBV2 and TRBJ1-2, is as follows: EPEVTQTPSHQVTQMGQEVILRCVPISNHLYFYWYRQILGQKVEFLVSFYNNEISEKSEIFDDQFSVERPDGSNFTLKIRSTKLEDSAMYFCASIGQATCGYTFGSGTRLTVV.

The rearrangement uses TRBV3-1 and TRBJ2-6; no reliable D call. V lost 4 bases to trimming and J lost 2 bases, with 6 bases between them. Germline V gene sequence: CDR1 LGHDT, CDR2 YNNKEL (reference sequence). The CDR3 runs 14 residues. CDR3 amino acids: CASSPSPGANVLTF. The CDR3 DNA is TGTGCCAGCAGCCCCTCTCCTGGGGCCAACGTCCTGACTTTC.

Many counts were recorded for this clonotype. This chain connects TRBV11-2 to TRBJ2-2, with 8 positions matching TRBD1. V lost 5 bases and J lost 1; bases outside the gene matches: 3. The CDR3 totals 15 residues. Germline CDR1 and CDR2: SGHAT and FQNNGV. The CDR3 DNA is TGTGCCAGCAGCAAGGGGACAGGGAACACCGGGGAGCTGTTTTTT. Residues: CASSKGTGNTGELFF.

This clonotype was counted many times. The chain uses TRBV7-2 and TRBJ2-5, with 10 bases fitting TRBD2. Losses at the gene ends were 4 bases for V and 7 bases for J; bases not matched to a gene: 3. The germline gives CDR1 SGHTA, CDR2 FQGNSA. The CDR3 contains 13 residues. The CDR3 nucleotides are TGTGCCAGCAGCTCCGGGACTAGCGCGACCCAGTACTTC. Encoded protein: CASSSGTSATQYF.

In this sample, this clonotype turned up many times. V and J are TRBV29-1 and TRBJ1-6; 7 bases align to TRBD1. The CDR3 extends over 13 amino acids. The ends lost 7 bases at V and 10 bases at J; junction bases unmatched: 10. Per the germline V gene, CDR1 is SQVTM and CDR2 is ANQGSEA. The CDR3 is CSGAVDRDSPLHF. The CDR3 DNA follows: TGCAGCGGCGCGGTCGACAGGGACTCACCCCTCCACTTT.

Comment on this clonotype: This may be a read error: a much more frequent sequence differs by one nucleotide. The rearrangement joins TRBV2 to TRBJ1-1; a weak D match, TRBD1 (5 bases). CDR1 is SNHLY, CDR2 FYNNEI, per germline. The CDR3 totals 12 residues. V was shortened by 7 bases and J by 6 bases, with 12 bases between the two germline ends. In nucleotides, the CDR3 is TGTGCCAGCAATACAGGTTACGCTGAAGCTTTCTTT. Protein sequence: CASNTGYAEAFF.

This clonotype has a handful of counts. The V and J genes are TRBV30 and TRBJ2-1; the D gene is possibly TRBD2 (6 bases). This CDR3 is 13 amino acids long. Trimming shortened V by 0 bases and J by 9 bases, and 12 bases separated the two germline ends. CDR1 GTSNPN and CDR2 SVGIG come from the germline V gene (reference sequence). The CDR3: CAWSVGGEGEQFF. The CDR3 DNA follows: TGTGCCTGGAGTGTCGGGGGAGAGGGTGAGCAGTTCTTC.

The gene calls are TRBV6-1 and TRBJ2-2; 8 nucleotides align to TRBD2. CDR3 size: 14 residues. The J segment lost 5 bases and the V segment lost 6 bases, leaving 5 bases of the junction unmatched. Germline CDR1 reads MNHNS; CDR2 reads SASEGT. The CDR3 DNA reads TGTGCCAGCAGATCACTAGCGGTGACCGGGGAGCTGTTTTTT. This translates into CASRSLAVTGELFF.

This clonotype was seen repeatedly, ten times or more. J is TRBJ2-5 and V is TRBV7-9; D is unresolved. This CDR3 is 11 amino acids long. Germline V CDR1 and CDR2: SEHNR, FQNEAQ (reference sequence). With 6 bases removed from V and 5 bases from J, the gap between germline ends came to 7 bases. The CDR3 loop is CASSSKETQYF. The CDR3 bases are TGTGCCAGCAGTTCGAAGGAGACCCAGTACTTC.

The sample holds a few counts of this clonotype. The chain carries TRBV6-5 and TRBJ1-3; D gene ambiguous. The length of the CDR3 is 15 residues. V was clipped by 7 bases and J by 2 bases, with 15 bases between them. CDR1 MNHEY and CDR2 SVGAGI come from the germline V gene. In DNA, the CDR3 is TGTGCCAGCAAATACTCGTGGGGAGCTGGAAACACCATATATTTT. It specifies CASKYSWGAGNTIYF.

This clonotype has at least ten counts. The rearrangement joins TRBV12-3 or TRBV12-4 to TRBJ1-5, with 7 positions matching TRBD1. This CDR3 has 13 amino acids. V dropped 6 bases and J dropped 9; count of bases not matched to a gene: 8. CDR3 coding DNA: TGTGCCAGCAGCAGACAGGGCTCAGGGCCCCAGCATTTT. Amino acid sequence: CASSRQGSGPQHF.

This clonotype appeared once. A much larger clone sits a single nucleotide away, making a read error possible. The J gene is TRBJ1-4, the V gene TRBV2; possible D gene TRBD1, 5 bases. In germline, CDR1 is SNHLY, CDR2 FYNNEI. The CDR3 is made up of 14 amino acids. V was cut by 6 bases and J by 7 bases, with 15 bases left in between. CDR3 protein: CASSHNLRGEKLFF. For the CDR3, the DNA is TGTGCCAGCAGCCATAACCTAAGGGGTGAAAAACTGTTTTTT.

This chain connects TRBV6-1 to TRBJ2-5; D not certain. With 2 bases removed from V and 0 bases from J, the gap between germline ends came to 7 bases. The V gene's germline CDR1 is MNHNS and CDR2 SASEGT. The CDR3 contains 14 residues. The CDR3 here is CASSELGNQETQYF. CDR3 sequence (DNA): TGTGCCAGCAGTGAACTGGGGAACCAAGAGACCCAGTACTTC.

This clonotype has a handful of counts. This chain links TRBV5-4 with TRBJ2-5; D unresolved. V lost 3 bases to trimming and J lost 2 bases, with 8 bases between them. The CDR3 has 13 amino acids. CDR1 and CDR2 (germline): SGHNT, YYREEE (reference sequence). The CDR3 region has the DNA TGTGCCAGCAGCTCTCAAGTACAAGAGACCCAGTACTTC. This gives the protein CASSSQVQETQYF.

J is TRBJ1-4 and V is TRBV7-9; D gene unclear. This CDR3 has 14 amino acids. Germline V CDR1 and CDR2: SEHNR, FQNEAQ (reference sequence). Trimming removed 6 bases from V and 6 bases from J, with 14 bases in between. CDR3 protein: CASRARLSDEKLFF. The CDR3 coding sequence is TGTGCCAGCAGGGCAAGGCTTTCGGATGAAAAACTGTTTTTT.